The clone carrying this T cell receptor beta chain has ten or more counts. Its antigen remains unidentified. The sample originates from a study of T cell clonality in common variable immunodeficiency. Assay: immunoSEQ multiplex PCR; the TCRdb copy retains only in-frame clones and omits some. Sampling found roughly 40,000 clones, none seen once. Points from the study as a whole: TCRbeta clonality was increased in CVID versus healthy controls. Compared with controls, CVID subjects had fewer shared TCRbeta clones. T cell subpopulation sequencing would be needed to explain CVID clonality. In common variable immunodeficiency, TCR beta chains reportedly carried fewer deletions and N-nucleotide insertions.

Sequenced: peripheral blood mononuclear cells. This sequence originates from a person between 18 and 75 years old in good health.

The part of the CDR3 DNA that was read is TGTGCCAGTAGCTCCCAGGGGGACCCTGGC. Translated, it gives CASSSQGDPG. The whole CDR3 sequence is CASSSQGDPGYTF. This chain joins TRBV19 and TRBJ1-2, with TRBD1 matching 7 bases. The CDR3 end lies 3 residues beyond the end of the read and is filled in from the germline J gene. Germline V gene lookup returns CDR1 LNHDA and CDR2 SQIVND (reference sequence). Germline trimming cut 6 bases from V and 7 bases from J; bases unmatched to any gene: 8. CDR3 length: 13 residues. Supplemented by reference TRBV19 and TRBJ1-2, the full variable domain reads DGGITQSPKYLFRKEGQNVTLSCEQNLNHDAMYWYRQDPGQGLRLIYYSQIVNDFQKGDIAEGYSVSREKKESFPLTVTSAQKNPTAFYLCASSSQGDPGYTFGSGTRLTVV.